The clone carrying this TCR beta chain was observed a few times. The antigen is undetermined. The data are from a study of vaccination effects on CD4 cells after COVID-19. The overall study: Two-dose vaccination with either BNT162b2 or mRNA-1273 was given to the participants.

Study-wide results and caveats: The study found marked clonal contraction of infection- and vaccine-induced clones late after vaccination.

The CDR3 runs 16 residues. CDR1 LNHDA and CDR2 SQIVND come from the germline V gene (reference sequence). V was pared by 7 bases and J by 6 bases, with 13 bases of the junction left unmatched. Clones were sequenced by immunoSEQ multiplex PCR, and TCRdb holds only the in-frame ones, with some missing. The sample has tens of thousands of clones; 70% to 80% are singletons. CD4+ T cells specific for antigen were expanded with viral peptide pools by the ViraFEST assay before sequencing. Following an approximately ten-day culture, CD4+ T cells were purified. Each culture well received a few million PBMC. These cells were then cultured in IMDM with 9 to 10 IU/ml IL-2 and roughly 10 ug/ml peptides. Cultures got half-medium changes with IL-2 on days 3 and 7.

The receptor was derived from a human donor who received a COVID-19 vaccine. V is TRBV19 and J is TRBJ2-2; 8 bases map to TRBD2. The input for sequencing was CD4+ T cells from PBMCs cultured with HCoV-229E spike peptides, taken before COVID-19 vaccination. CDR3 amino acids: CASKDVGTSLSGELFF. CDR3 sequence (DNA): TGTGCCAGTAAGGACGTCGGGACTAGTCTTTCCGGGGAGCTGTTTTTT.